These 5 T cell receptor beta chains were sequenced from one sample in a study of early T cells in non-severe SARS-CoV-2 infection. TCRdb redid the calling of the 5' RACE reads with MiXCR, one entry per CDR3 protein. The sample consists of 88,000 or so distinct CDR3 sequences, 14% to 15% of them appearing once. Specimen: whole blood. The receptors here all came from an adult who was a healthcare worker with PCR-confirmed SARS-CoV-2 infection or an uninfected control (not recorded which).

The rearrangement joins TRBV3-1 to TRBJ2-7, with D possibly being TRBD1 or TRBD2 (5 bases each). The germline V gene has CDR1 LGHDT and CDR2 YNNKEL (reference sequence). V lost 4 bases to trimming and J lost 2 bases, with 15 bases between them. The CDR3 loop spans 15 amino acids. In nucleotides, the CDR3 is TGTGCCAGCAGCCCCTCCGGGACCACCGCCTACGAGCAGTACTTC. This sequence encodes CASSPSGTTAYEQYF.

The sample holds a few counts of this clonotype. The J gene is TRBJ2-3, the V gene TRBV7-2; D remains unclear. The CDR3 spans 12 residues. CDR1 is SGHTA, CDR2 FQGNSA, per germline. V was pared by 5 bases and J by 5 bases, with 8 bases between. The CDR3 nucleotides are TGTGCCAGCAGCCTCCTTAAAGATACGCAGTATTTT. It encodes CASSLLKDTQYF.

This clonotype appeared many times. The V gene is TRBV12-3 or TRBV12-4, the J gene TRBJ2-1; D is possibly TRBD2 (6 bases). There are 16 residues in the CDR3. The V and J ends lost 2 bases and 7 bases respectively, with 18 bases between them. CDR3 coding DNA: TGTGCCAGCAGTTTAAAGTCGGCCGGGAGAGGAAATGAGCAGTTCTTC. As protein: CASSLKSAGRGNEQFF.

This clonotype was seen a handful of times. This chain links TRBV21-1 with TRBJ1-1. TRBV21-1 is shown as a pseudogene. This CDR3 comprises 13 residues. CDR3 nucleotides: TGTGCCAGCAGCGGGTACAGGAACACTGAAGCTTTCTTT. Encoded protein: CASSGYRNTEAFF.

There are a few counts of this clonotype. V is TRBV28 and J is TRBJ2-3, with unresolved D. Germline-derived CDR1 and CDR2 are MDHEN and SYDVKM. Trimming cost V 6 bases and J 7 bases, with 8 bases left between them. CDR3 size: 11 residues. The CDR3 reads CASSRRNTQYF. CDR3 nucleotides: TGTGCCAGCAGCCGAAGGAATACGCAGTATTTT.